These 19 T cell receptor beta chains came from one sample sequenced in a study of blood T cell repertoires in COVID-19. TCRdb keeps only in-frame clones here, not all; method: immunoSEQ multiplex PCR. This table has 50,000 to 70,000 clones, 65% to 85% appearing once. Sequencing was performed on peripheral blood. The origin of the receptors is a man in his sixties with acute or convalescent COVID-19.

The chain carries TRBV27 and TRBJ1-6; no clear D gene. V lost 3 bases to trimming and J lost 7 bases, with 4 bases between them. The CDR3 totals 12 residues. From germline, CDR1 is MNHEY and CDR2 SMNVEV (reference sequence). CDR3 amino acids: CASSFGNSPLHF. The DNA for the CDR3 is TGTGCCAGCAGTTTTGGCAATTCACCCCTCCACTTT.

J is TRBJ1-1 and V is TRBV6-5; tentatively, D is TRBD1 (6 bases). CDR3 length equals 12 residues. Germline V gene data show CDR1 as MNHEY and CDR2 as SVGAGI. The V gene lost 6 bases and the J gene lost 5 bases, with 10 bases spanning the gap. CDR3 residues: CASRKGGTEAFF. The CDR3 DNA follows: TGTGCCAGCAGGAAAGGGGGTACTGAAGCTTTCTTT.

The CDR3 reads CASSRSGSGNTIYF. Here the CDR3 DNA reads TGTGCCAGTAGTCGTTCGGGTTCGGGAAACACCATATATTTT. The V and J genes are TRBV19 and TRBJ1-3; no definite D call. The CDR3 consists of 14 residues. Germline CDR1 is LNHDA and CDR2 is SQIVND (reference sequence). The V gene lost 5 bases and the J gene lost 4 bases, with 12 bases spanning the gap.

The rearrangement joins TRBV5-4 to TRBJ2-5, with a tentative D call TRBD2 (7 bases). V lost 3 bases and J lost 4, with 13 bases in between. Germline CDR1 reads SGHNT; CDR2 reads YYREEE (reference sequence). The CDR3 runs 14 residues. This chain's CDR3 is CASSWGGGGETQYF. The CDR3 nucleotides are TGTGCCAGCAGCTGGGGGGGAGGGGGAGAGACCCAGTACTTC.

The chain carries TRBV4-2 and TRBJ2-7, with 14 positions matching TRBD2. CDR1 is LGHNA, CDR2 YNFKEQ, per germline. The CDR3 is made up of 19 amino acids. V trimming: 4 bases; J trimming: 1 base; junction bases outside the gene matches: 12. The CDR3 DNA follows: TGTGCCAGCAGCCGACAAACCGGGACTAGCGGGGGCCTATCCTACGAGCAGTACTTC. Its protein product is CASSRQTGTSGGLSYEQYF.

This clone is classed as medium-sized. This chain connects TRBV29-1 to TRBJ2-7; TRBD2 is a possible D gene (6 bases). CDR3 size: 16 residues. Germline V CDR1 and CDR2: SQVTM, ANQGSEA. Trimming cost V 1 base and J 3 bases, with 19 bases left between them. The CDR3 region is CSVEVGGVRGSYEQYF. The CDR3 DNA reads as TGCAGCGTTGAAGTAGGAGGGGTGCGAGGGAGCTACGAGCAGTACTTC.

V is TRBV7-3 and J is TRBJ2-2, with D tentatively TRBD2 (5 bases). Trimming took 0 bases from V and 2 from J, leaving 16 bases between them. The germline V gene has CDR1 SGHTA and CDR2 FQGTGA. This CDR3 is built from 18 residues. CDR3 loop: CASSLTAVRSSNTGELFF. In DNA form, the CDR3 reads TGTGCCAGCAGCTTAACAGCGGTCAGAAGCAGTAACACCGGGGAGCTGTTTTTT.

The rearrangement joins TRBV18 to TRBJ1-6; D ambiguous. V lost 4 bases and J lost 1, with 5 bases in between. Germline V lookup: CDR1 KGHSH, CDR2 LQKENI. This CDR3 is built from 14 residues. The DNA of the CDR3 is TGTGCCAGCTCACGCGGGTCCTATAATTCACCCCTCCACTTT. Encoded protein: CASSRGSYNSPLHF.

A note on this clone: Distinct nucleotide sequences in the sample also encode this CDR3. V and J are TRBV6-5 and TRBJ1-1; D not certain. V shed 5 bases and J shed 0 bases, with 7 bases lying between them. Per germline, CDR1 MNHEY and CDR2 SVGAGI. CDR3 length: 13 amino acids. The CDR3 region has the DNA TGTGCCAGCAGTCGAGATATGAACACTGAAGCTTTCTTT. Protein product: CASSRDMNTEAFF.

About this clone itself: Other DNA sequences of this sample code for an identical CDR3. This sequence joins TRBV18 and TRBJ1-3; D perhaps matches TRBD1 (5 bases). Germline CDR1 is KGHSH and CDR2 is LQKENI. Trimming cost V 0 bases and J 0 bases, with 6 bases left between them. The CDR3 totals 15 residues. CDR3 loop: CASSPPGLSGNTIYF. The CDR3 DNA reads TGTGCCAGCTCACCACCGGGACTCTCTGGAAACACCATATATTTT.

J is TRBJ2-7 and V is TRBV28, with D possibly being TRBD2 (5 bases). Germline assignment: CDR1 MDHEN and CDR2 SYDVKM. V was shortened by 10 bases and J by 6 bases, with 16 bases between the two germline ends. This CDR3 has 12 amino acids. CDR3 DNA sequence: TGTGCCAACGCGAGGGCAAGAGGCGAGCAGTACTTC. Residues: CANARARGEQYF.

This chain uses TRBV24-1 with TRBJ2-7, with D possibly matching TRBD2 (6 bases). V gave up 4 bases and J gave up 12 bases, with 12 bases separating them. Germline V gene sequence: CDR1 KGHDR, CDR2 SFDVKD. The CDR3 spans 11 residues. The CDR3 loop reads CATSDGTRAYF. Here the CDR3 DNA reads TGTGCCACCAGTGACGGGACTCGGGCGTACTTC.

This clone was observed a handful of times. The gene calls are TRBV2 and TRBJ1-6; D ambiguous. The V end lost 3 bases, the J end lost 6 bases, and 6 bases lay between the germline ends. This CDR3 is built from 13 residues. The V gene's germline CDR1 is SNHLY and CDR2 FYNNEI. The CDR3 sequence is CASSDSGNSPLHF. CDR3 DNA: TGTGCCAGCAGTGATTCGGGTAATTCACCCCTCCACTTT.

This sequence joins TRBV29-1 and TRBJ2-2; D uncertain. The V end was cut by 5 bases, the J end by 6 bases, with 7 bases between. This CDR3 has 11 amino acids. CDR1 and CDR2 from the germline V gene are SQVTM and ANQGSEA. The CDR3 DNA reads TGCAGCGTTCCGTTAGCCGGGGAGCTGTTTTTT. Encoded protein: CSVPLAGELFF.

V gene TRBV27 combines with J gene TRBJ2-1; TRBD2 agrees at 7 bases. Trimming removed 7 bases from V and 1 base from J; junction bases left unmatched: 7. Looked up from germline, CDR1 is MNHEY and CDR2 is SMNVEV (reference sequence). This CDR3 is built from 15 residues. The CDR3 sequence: CASNRGVGSYNEQFF. The CDR3 DNA reads as TGTGCCAGCAACCGGGGGGTGGGGTCCTACAATGAGCAGTTCTTC.

The chain employs TRBV6-2 or TRBV6-3 and TRBJ2-1; TRBD2 agrees at 9 bases. Germline CDR1 MNHEY, CDR2 SVGEGT. The V gene end was trimmed by 0 bases and the J gene end by 7 bases; junction bases not matched to a gene: 10. CDR3 size: 17 residues. CDR3 DNA sequence: TGTGCCAGCAGTTACTCCCGCGGCGGGGGGGCATATAATGAGCAGTTCTTC. Translated, it gives CASSYSRGGGAYNEQFF.

This chain uses TRBV29-1 with TRBJ2-1; D perhaps matches TRBD2 (6 bases). CDR1 and CDR2 from the germline V gene are SQVTM and ANQGSEA. The V end lost 7 bases, the J end lost 2 bases, and 21 bases lay between the germline ends. The CDR3 loop spans 16 amino acids. CDR3 in DNA: TGCAGCGCGCCTCCTCCTGGGGGAGGTACCTACAATGAGCAGTTCTTC. It is translated as CSAPPPGGGTYNEQFF.

The chain links TRBV7-8 to TRBJ1-1; TRBD1 agrees at 7 bases. CDR3 size: 20 residues. CDR1 is SGHVS and CDR2 is FQNEAQ in the germline V gene. The V gene end was trimmed by 4 bases and the J gene end by 1 base; junction bases not matched to a gene: 21. The CDR3 nucleotides read TGTGCCAGCAGCTCCACTACCCCCGGGAGGGGGCTGTGGTCGAACACTGAAGCTTTCTTT. Residues: CASSSTTPGRGLWSNTEAFF.

To note about this clone: Other nucleotide sequences from this sample produce the same CDR3. The chain is built from TRBV7-2 and TRBJ1-6; D gene ambiguous. CDR1 and CDR2 (germline): SGHTA, FQGNSA. The CDR3 is 13 amino acids. V lost 1 base, J lost 7 bases, and 5 bases lay in between. CDR3 amino acids: CASSLGGNSPLHF. The DNA for the CDR3 is TGTGCCAGCAGCTTAGGAGGGAATTCACCCCTCCACTTT. The variable domain in full, completed from reference TRBV7-2 and TRBJ1-6, reads GAGVSQSPSNKVTEKGKDVELRCDPISGHTALYWYRQSLGQGLEFLIYFQGNSAPDKSGLPSDRFSAERTGGSVSTLTIQRTQQEDSAVYLCASSLGGNSPLHFGNGTRLTVT.